The source of this TCR beta chain is a study of blood T cells in healthy people across ages. In this sample, this clonotype turned up a few times. It was with a sample-barcoded 5' primer and a J-beta primer mix that a second PCR of about 6 to 12 cycles was run. TCRdb re-derived calls from the 5' RACE reads in MiXCR, one entry per CDR3 protein. The sample lists a few hundred thousand distinct CDR3 sequences, roughly 26% occurring once. CDR3 length: 15 residues. CDR1 and CDR2 (germline): MDHEN, SYDVKM. Trimming cost V 5 bases and J 3 bases; bases outside gene matches: 6. The clonotype was recovered from a woman in her seventies in good health. This chain links TRBV28 with TRBJ1-5; 8 bases map to TRBD1. The sequenced sample was blood. This chain's CDR3 is CASSPRTGNNQPQHF. In DNA form, the CDR3 reads TGTGCCAGCAGTCCCCGGACAGGGAACAATCAGCCCCAGCATTTT.